The 14 T cell receptor beta chains presented below share a single source sample, sequenced in a study of identical twins. One entry per CDR3 protein results from TCRdb running MiXCR on the 5' RACE reads. Of 400,000 to 500,000 distinct CDR3 sequences in the sample, 14% are singletons; the top ten hold more than 0.8%. This sample was shared with a second study, whose subject was yellow fever vaccine responses in identical twins.

The material sequenced was CD4+ T cells sorted from blood. The receptors shown here come from a woman between 18 and 29 years old in good health.

The sample holds a few counts of this clonotype. This sequence joins TRBV6-2 or TRBV6-3 and TRBJ2-7; 12 bases agree with TRBD2. This CDR3 spans 15 amino acids. Trimming removed 6 bases from V and 5 bases from J; junction bases left unmatched: 8. Germline values: CDR1 MNHEY, CDR2 SVGEGT. The CDR3 loop is CASRPWTSGNDEQYF. The CDR3 region has the DNA TGTGCCAGCAGACCCTGGACTAGCGGGAACGACGAGCAGTACTTC.

This clonotype was counted a few times. V and J are TRBV3-1 and TRBJ2-7; D is ambiguous. This CDR3 is built from 15 residues. V lost 0 bases and J lost 6, with 15 bases in between. Germline V gene lookup returns CDR1 LGHDT and CDR2 YNNKEL (reference sequence). The CDR3 DNA is TGTGCCAGCAGCCAAGAAATGGCAGCCCCCACCGAGCAGTACTTC. Protein sequence: CASSQEMAAPTEQYF.

This clonotype was found once. A much larger clone differs by one base, so this may be a read error. The rearrangement links TRBV12-3 or TRBV12-4 to TRBJ2-7, with 8 bases matching TRBD1. The length of the CDR3 is 15 residues. CDR3 nucleotide sequence: TGTGCCAGCAGGCCGGGACAGGTGAGCTCCCACGAGCAGTACTTC. It specifies CASRPGQVSSHEQYF.

The sample holds a few counts of this clonotype. V and J are TRBV28 and TRBJ1-5, with D tentatively TRBD1 (5 bases). The CDR3 has 14 amino acids. Trimming took off 5 bases at V and 5 bases at J, with 13 bases between the two ends. CDR1 is MDHEN and CDR2 is SYDVKM in the germline V gene. The CDR3 sequence is CASSTLQAYQPQHF. The CDR3, as DNA: TGTGCCAGCAGTACGCTACAGGCGTATCAGCCCCAGCATTTT. Full variable domain (missing parts from reference TRBV28 and TRBJ1-5): DVKVTQSSRYLVKRTGEKVFLECVQDMDHENMFWYRQDPGLGLRLIYFSYDVKMKEKGDIPEGYSVSREKKERFSLILESASTNQTSMYLCASSTLQAYQPQHFGDGTRLSIL.

This clonotype was counted between two and nine times. The chain carries TRBV6-6 and TRBJ2-7; tentatively, D is TRBD1 or TRBD2 (5 bases each). This CDR3 comprises 13 residues. V dropped 5 bases and J dropped 6 bases, with 14 bases sitting between them. Germline V gene sequence: CDR1 MNHNY, CDR2 SVGAGI (reference sequence). The CDR3 reads CASSAGTAVEQYF. CDR3 nucleotides: TGTGCCAGCAGTGCCGGGACCGCGGTCGAGCAGTACTTC.

This clonotype was counted a few times. CDR3 coding DNA: TGTGCCAGCGCGGGAGTGGATTACAATGAGCAGTTCTTC. It is translated as CASAGVDYNEQFF. V and J are TRBV6-1 and TRBJ2-1, with 7 bases that match TRBD2. The CDR3 runs to 13 residues. In germline, CDR1 is MNHNS, CDR2 SASEGT. After removal of 8 bases from V and 4 bases from J, the junction contained 5 bases not matched to a gene.

This chain links TRBV6-5 with TRBJ2-3, with a tentative D call TRBD2 (5 bases). This CDR3 contains 16 residues. CDR1 is MNHEY, CDR2 SVGAGI, per germline. Trimming took 1 base from V and 1 from J, leaving 12 bases between them. The CDR3 region has the DNA TGTGCCAGCAGTTACTTTTCTCCCGGGGGCACAGATACGCAGTATTTT. It encodes CASSYFSPGGTDTQYF.

The rearrangement uses TRBV6-1 and TRBJ2-7, with D hard to call. There are 14 residues in the CDR3. CDR1 is MNHNS and CDR2 is SASEGT in the germline V gene. V was clipped by 6 bases and J by 1 base, with 13 bases between them. Here the CDR3 DNA reads TGTGCCAGCAGCCTCAGCAGAATGTCCTACGAGCAGTACTTC. Translating gives CASSLSRMSYEQYF.

The genes are TRBV28 and TRBJ2-7; tentative D call: TRBD1 (5 bases). The CDR3 runs 12 residues. V gave up 8 bases and J gave up 6 bases, with 14 bases separating them. From germline, CDR1 is MDHEN and CDR2 SYDVKM. The DNA of the CDR3 is TGTGCCAGCGGGCCCCCAGGGCTCGAGCAGTACTTC. Translation: CASGPPGLEQYF.

This clonotype was seen a few times. DNA of the CDR3: TGCAGCGTAGCGGTACAGGCCAAGACCTACGAGCAGTACTTC. Translation: CSVAVQAKTYEQYF. The chain links TRBV29-1 to TRBJ2-7; D possibly uses TRBD1 or TRBD2 (5 bases each). Germline V lookup: CDR1 SQVTM, CDR2 ANQGSEA. V was pared by 6 bases and J by 2 bases, with 17 bases between. The CDR3 covers 14 residues.

This clonotype has a handful of counts. This chain uses TRBV4-2 with TRBJ1-2, with D possibly matching TRBD1 (5 bases). Deletions cut 0 bases from V and 13 bases from J, with 18 bases between. Looked up from germline, CDR1 is LGHNA and CDR2 is YNFKEQ. This CDR3 has 14 residues. CDR3 amino acids: CASSQDEGLVLLTF. The CDR3 DNA follows: TGTGCCAGCAGCCAAGATGAGGGACTGGTTTTGCTCACCTTC.

This clonotype was detected only a few times. The V and J genes are TRBV21-1 and TRBJ2-5; no check of the table's D call, TRBD1, against the DNA was made. TRBV21-1 counts as a pseudogene. The CDR3 covers 14 residues. The chain's CDR3 is CASSKAGTGETQYF. The CDR3 region has the DNA TGTGCCAGCAGCAAAGCCGGGACCGGAGAGACCCAGTACTTC.

This clonotype was seen ten or more times. V and J are TRBV29-1 and TRBJ2-1; TRBD1 aligns across 9 bases. The germline V gene encodes CDR1 SQVTM and CDR2 ANQGSEA. The length of the CDR3 is 14 residues. V trimming: 3 bases; J trimming: 3 bases; junction bases outside the gene matches: 3. The CDR3 protein is CSVDWTGVYNEQFF. DNA for the CDR3: TGCAGCGTTGACTGGACAGGGGTCTACAATGAGCAGTTCTTC.

In this sample, this clonotype turned up many times. The J gene is TRBJ2-1, the V gene TRBV7-9; D might be TRBD1 or TRBD2, each matching 5 bases. The CDR3 runs 13 residues. In germline, CDR1 is SEHNR, CDR2 FQNEAQ (reference sequence). V gave up 6 bases and J gave up 6 bases, with 12 bases separating them. Here the CDR3 reads CASRGDVSNEQFF. CDR3 DNA: TGTGCCAGCAGAGGGGACGTCTCCAATGAGCAGTTCTTC. Full variable domain (missing parts from reference TRBV7-9 and TRBJ2-1): DTGVSQNPRHKITKRGQNVTFRCDPISEHNRLYWYRQTLGQGPEFLTYFQNEAQLEKSRLLSDRFSAERPKGSFSTLEIQRTEQGDSAMYLCASRGDVSNEQFFGPGTRLTVL.